The 20 T cell receptor beta chains reported below all come from one sample, sequenced in a study of shared clonotypes between healthy human individuals. Some clones are missing from TCRdb's copy, which holds only in-frame ones; the method was immunoSEQ multiplex PCR. This table holds some 1,100,000 clones, approximately 80% found once. Sequenced input: memory CD4+ T cells from PBMCs. This sample's subset: CD45RA-negative fraction. These TCRs come from a man in his late teens or twenties in good health. Some clones in this sample may be carry-over from other donors' samples.

The count of this clone is one. CDR3 in amino acids: CASSIGKERTAEAFF. The CDR3 nucleotides are TGTGCCAGTAGTATAGGGAAGGAGCGGACGGCTGAAGCTTTCTTT. The chain carries TRBV19 and TRBJ1-1; D is undetermined. This CDR3 comprises 15 residues. Trimming took 1 base from V and 6 from J, leaving 15 bases between them. The V gene's germline CDR1 is LNHDA and CDR2 SQIVND (reference sequence).

J is TRBJ2-1 and V is TRBV9; D not resolved. The V gene lost 2 bases and the J gene lost 5 bases, with 14 bases spanning the gap. The length of the CDR3 is 15 residues. Germline V gives CDR1 SGDLS, CDR2 YYNGEE. The CDR3 loop is CASSVDPQLDNEQFF. CDR3 nucleotides: TGTGCCAGCAGCGTGGATCCGCAGCTAGACAATGAGCAGTTCTTC.

The chain combines TRBV7-9 with TRBJ2-1; 11 bases agree with TRBD2. The CDR3 covers 17 residues. Germline V gene data show CDR1 as SEHNR and CDR2 as FQNEAQ (reference sequence). V was clipped by 4 bases and J by 7 bases; unmatched bases: 12. CDR3 DNA: TGTGCCAGCAGCTCCAGTCCCCTAGCGGGAGGTCAGAATGAGCAGTTCTTC. Its translation is CASSSSPLAGGQNEQFF.

The chain has TRBV6-6 and TRBJ2-1; no reliable D call. The CDR3 covers 13 residues. The V end lost 5 bases, the J end lost 7 bases, and 12 bases lay between the germline ends. The germline V gene encodes CDR1 MNHNY and CDR2 SVGAGI (reference sequence). CDR3 DNA sequence: TGTGCCAGCAGTCGCCTAACCCGGAATGAGCAGTTCTTC. Translating it yields CASSRLTRNEQFF.

This clone was seen only once. The chain joins TRBV30 to TRBJ2-2; 12 bases align to TRBD2. V dropped 3 bases and J dropped 5; count of bases not matched to a gene: 4. There are 15 residues in the CDR3. Germline lookup yields CDR1 GTSNPN and CDR2 SVGIG (reference sequence). The CDR3 loop is CAWRYGLAGTGELFF. As DNA, the CDR3 is TGTGCCTGGAGATACGGACTAGCGGGGACCGGGGAGCTGTTTTTT. Full variable domain (remainder filled in from reference TRBV30 and TRBJ2-2): SQTIHQWPATLVQPVGSPLSLECTVEGTSNPNLYWYRQAAGRGLQLLFYSVGIGQISSEVPQNLSASRPQDRQFILSSKKLLLSDSGFYLCAWRYGLAGTGELFFGEGSRLTVL.

This chain connects TRBV7-2 to TRBJ2-7; D call uncertain. The CDR3 sequence is 15 residues long. Per germline, CDR1 SGHTA and CDR2 FQGNSA. With 1 base removed from V and 9 bases from J, the gap between germline ends came to 19 bases. This CDR3 is CASSLGPKALYSQYF. Here the CDR3 DNA reads TGTGCCAGCAGCTTAGGCCCCAAAGCCCTGTATTCGCAGTACTTC.

The CDR3 protein is CASSPGLAGSNPLYEQYF. CDR3 bases: TGCGCCAGCAGCCCCGGACTAGCGGGGAGCAACCCCCTTTACGAGCAGTACTTC. V usage is TRBV5-1 and J usage is TRBJ2-7; TRBD2 matches 12 bases. J gave up 4 bases and V 4 bases, and 15 bases lay outside the gene matches. The CDR3 length is 18 residues. Germline CDR1 is SGHRS and CDR2 is YFSETQ.

This clone was seen only a few times. The chain employs TRBV18 and TRBJ1-2; D possibly corresponds to TRBD1 (5 bases). V lost 2 bases and J lost 0, with 10 bases in between. This CDR3 has 15 amino acids. Germline-derived CDR1 and CDR2 are KGHSH and LQKENI. The CDR3 DNA reads as TGTGCCAGCTCACCAGAGGCAGGGACTAACTATGGCTACACCTTC. It encodes CASSPEAGTNYGYTF. The entire variable domain, with the rest obtained from reference TRBV18 and TRBJ1-2, is as follows: NAGVMQNPRHLVRRRGQEARLRCSPMKGHSHVYWYRQLPEEGLKFMVYLQKENIIDESGMPKERFSAEFPKEGPSILRIQQVVRGDSAAYFCASSPEAGTNYGYTFGSGTRLTVV.

This rearrangement joins TRBV18 to TRBJ2-1; D is possibly TRBD1 (5 bases). The CDR3 sequence is 15 residues long. V lost 5 bases and J lost 0, with 11 bases in between. Germline CDR1 KGHSH, CDR2 LQKENI. The CDR3 spells CASSGAESSYNEQFF. Here the CDR3 DNA reads TGTGCCAGCTCAGGGGCGGAAAGCTCCTACAATGAGCAGTTCTTC.

The table lists this clone with a few counts. The chain is built from TRBV7-9 and TRBJ1-1; possibly TRBD1 for D (5 bases). The germline gives CDR1 SEHNR, CDR2 FQNEAQ (reference sequence). V lost 5 bases and J 6 bases, leaving 10 bases between the germline ends. The CDR3 has 12 residues. DNA for the CDR3: TGTGCCAGCAGCCGAGACAGTTCTGAAGCTTTCTTT. Its protein product is CASSRDSSEAFF.

The sample holds one count of this clone. The V gene is TRBV7-2, the J gene TRBJ2-3; the match to TRBD2 covers 11 bases. V gave up 5 bases and J gave up 5 bases; unmatched junction bases: 6. Per germline, CDR1 SGHTA and CDR2 FQGNSA. The length of the CDR3 is 15 residues. CDR3 residues: CASSRSGRAGDTQYF. The CDR3 DNA is TGTGCCAGCAGCCGTAGCGGGAGGGCTGGAGATACGCAGTATTTT.

This clone was seen a few times. The chain combines TRBV11-2 with TRBJ1-2; D is uncertain. V was pared by 4 bases and J by 0 bases, with 21 bases between. CDR3 size: 18 residues. Germline V lookup: CDR1 SGHAT, CDR2 FQNNGV. The CDR3 nucleotides are TGTGCCAGCAGCTCGTCCCGGGATATACCAACTCCTAACTATGGCTACACCTTC. Its translation: CASSSSRDIPTPNYGYTF.

The chain links TRBV9 to TRBJ1-3; D not resolved. The CDR3 totals 14 residues. The V gene's germline CDR1 is SGDLS and CDR2 YYNGEE. Deletions cut 0 bases from V and 2 bases from J, with 6 bases between. For the CDR3, the DNA is TGTGCCAGCAGCGTAGCCTCGACTGGAAACACCATATATTTT. Translating gives CASSVASTGNTIYF.

As regards this clone: This same CDR3 is encoded by further DNA sequences in the sample. V and J are TRBV29-1 and TRBJ1-2; 7 bases are shared with TRBD1. Germline V gene data show CDR1 as SQVTM and CDR2 as ANQGSEA. Trimming cost V 1 base and J 2 bases; bases outside gene matches: 4. The CDR3 extends over 14 amino acids. CDR3 in DNA: TGCAGCGTTGAAGGGAGGGGGCGCAACTATGGCTACACCTTC. It is translated as CSVEGRGRNYGYTF.

This clone showed up many times. The V gene is TRBV30, the J gene TRBJ2-5; 11 bases map to TRBD2. CDR1 and CDR2 (germline): GTSNPN, SVGIG (reference sequence). V was clipped by 0 bases and J by 1 base; unmatched bases: 13. CDR3 length equals 19 residues. CDR3 bases: TGTGCCTGGAGTGTACCTCTGACTAGCGGGGATACAACCCAAGAGACCCAGTACTTC. Amino acids: CAWSVPLTSGDTTQETQYF.

CDR3 sequence (DNA): TGTGCCAGCAGATCCCCCAGCGGGAGGGTCACAGATACGCAGTATTTT. Amino acid sequence: CASRSPSGRVTDTQYF. The V gene is TRBV28, the J gene TRBJ2-3; 10 bases are shared with TRBD2. V shed 6 bases, J shed 2 bases, and the junction held 8 bases outside the gene matches. The CDR3 has 16 residues. Germline assignment: CDR1 MDHEN and CDR2 SYDVKM.

A few counts support this clone. The V and J genes are TRBV28 and TRBJ2-7, with D perhaps being TRBD1 or TRBD2 (5 bases each). Germline CDR1 reads MDHEN; CDR2 reads SYDVKM. V lost 2 bases and J lost 3, with 14 bases in between. The CDR3 has 15 amino acids. DNA of the CDR3: TGTGCCAGCAGTTTAACTGGGACGGAGAACTACGAGCAGTACTTC. This translates into CASSLTGTENYEQYF. Full variable domain (remainder filled in from reference TRBV28 and TRBJ2-7): DVKVTQSSRYLVKRTGEKVFLECVQDMDHENMFWYRQDPGLGLRLIYFSYDVKMKEKGDIPEGYSVSREKKERFSLILESASTNQTSMYLCASSLTGTENYEQYFGPGTRLTVT.

V is TRBV15 and J is TRBJ1-4, with a possible D match to TRBD1 (5 bases). CDR1 is LNHNV and CDR2 is YYDKDF in the germline V gene (reference sequence). V dropped 11 bases and J dropped 5 bases, with 15 bases sitting between them. The CDR3 loop spans 13 amino acids. The CDR3 protein is CASSLWGNEKLFF. DNA for the CDR3: TGTGCCTCCTCGTTGTGGGGGAATGAAAAACTGTTTTTT.

This clone occurred once. The sample holds other DNA sequences that translate to the same CDR3. The chain uses TRBV30 and TRBJ2-2; TRBD1 is a possible D gene (5 bases). The CDR3 is made up of 13 amino acids. V lost 0 bases and J 5 bases, leaving 7 bases between the germline ends. Germline assignment: CDR1 GTSNPN and CDR2 SVGIG (reference sequence). CDR3 residues: CAWSVKGTGELFF. The CDR3 nucleotides are TGTGCCTGGAGTGTGAAGGGGACCGGGGAGCTGTTTTTT.

This rearrangement joins TRBV2 to TRBJ1-3, with D perhaps TRBD1 (5 bases). Trimming shortened V by 3 bases and J by 3 bases, and 15 bases separated the two germline ends. The CDR3 is 16 amino acids. The germline V gene has CDR1 SNHLY and CDR2 FYNNEI. The CDR3 sequence: CASSEGPLGFGNTIYF. The CDR3 region has the DNA TGTGCCAGCAGTGAGGGACCGCTAGGGTTTGGAAACACCATATATTTT.